This TCR beta chain stems from a study of shared clonotypes between healthy human individuals. Study-wide points: About 5% of naive CD4 clonotypes were shared across a handful of donors.

There were only Caucasian adults among the donors, and all lived in Nashville, Tennessee. Note on this clone: Its antigen is as yet unknown. The sample holds other DNA sequences that translate to the same CDR3.

Several immunoSEQ plates held equal portions of the genomic DNA taken from each subset. Assay used: immunoSEQ multiplex PCR; TCRdb lists only in-frame clones, some missing. The table records approximately 2.5 million clones, around 90% of them present only once. This CDR3 spans 15 amino acids. Germline values: CDR1 SGHAT, CDR2 FQNNGV. With 1 base clipped from V and 2 bases from J, the junction kept 4 bases outside the gene matches. The receptor's source is a man between 18 and 35 years old in good health. The J gene is TRBJ2-7, the V gene TRBV11-2; 8 bases are shared with TRBD2. Input material: naive CD4+ T cells sorted from blood. The subset is: CD45RA+ positively selected. In nucleotides, the CDR3 is TGTGCCAGCAGCTTAGGCGCGGGAGGCCCCTACGAGCAGTACTTC. This encodes CASSLGAGGPYEQYF.